This T cell receptor (beta chain) stems from a study of cytomegalovirus exposure and HLA in healthy donors. Study-level results: According to the study, some 160 TCR beta chains were cytomegalovirus-associated.

The CDR3 spans 16 residues. Germline V gene sequence: CDR1 MNHEY, CDR2 SMNVEV (reference sequence). With 2 bases removed from V and 6 bases from J, the gap between germline ends came to 20 bases. PCR was performed using 60 Vbeta and 13 Jbeta primers. Produced via immunoSEQ multiplex PCR; TCRdb's table is partial and in-frame only. Seen here are 75,000 to 100,000 clones, roughly 74% observed once, and the top ten hold 14%. As regards this clone: Its specificity is not known.

This sequence was found in a woman aged 70-85 years in good health and CMV-seropositive. V usage is TRBV27 and J usage is TRBJ2-7; maybe TRBD1 (5 bases). What was sequenced was PBMCs. CDR3 coding DNA: TGTGCCAGCAGTTTAAGGGGCAGCCGATTGTCCGGCGAGCAGTACTTC. Its protein product is CASSLRGSRLSGEQYF.